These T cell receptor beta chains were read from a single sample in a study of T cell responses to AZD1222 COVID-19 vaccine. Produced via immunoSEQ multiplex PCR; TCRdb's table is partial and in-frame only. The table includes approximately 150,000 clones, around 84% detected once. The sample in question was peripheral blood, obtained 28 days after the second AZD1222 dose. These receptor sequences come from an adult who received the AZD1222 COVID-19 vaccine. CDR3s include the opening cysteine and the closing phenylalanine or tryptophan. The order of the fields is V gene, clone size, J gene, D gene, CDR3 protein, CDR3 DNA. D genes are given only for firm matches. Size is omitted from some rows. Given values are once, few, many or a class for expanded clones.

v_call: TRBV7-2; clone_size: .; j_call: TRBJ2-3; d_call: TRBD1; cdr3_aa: CASSLPGQGTDTQYF; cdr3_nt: TGTGCCAGCAGCTTGCCGGGACAGGGGACAGATACGCAGTATTTT
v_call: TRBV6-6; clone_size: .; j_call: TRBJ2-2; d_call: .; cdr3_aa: CASSLTAPTGELFF; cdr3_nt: TGTGCCAGCAGTTTGACAGCCCCCACCGGGGAGCTGTTTTTT
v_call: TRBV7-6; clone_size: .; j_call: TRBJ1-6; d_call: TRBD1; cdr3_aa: CASSLDTGTANSPLHF; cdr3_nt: TGTGCCAGCAGCTTAGATACCGGGACAGCAAATTCACCCCTCCACTTT
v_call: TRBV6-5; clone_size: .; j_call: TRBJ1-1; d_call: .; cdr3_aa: CASQVGGEAFF; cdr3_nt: TGTGCCAGCCAGGTAGGGGGAGAAGCTTTCTTT
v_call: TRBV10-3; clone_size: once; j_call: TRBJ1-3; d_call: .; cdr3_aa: CAISVAGARGNTIYF; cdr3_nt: TGTGCCATCAGTGTGGCGGGGGCGCGAGGAAACACCATATATTTT
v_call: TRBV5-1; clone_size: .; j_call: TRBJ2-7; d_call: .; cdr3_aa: CASSPEPSAEQYF; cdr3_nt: TGCGCCAGCAGCCCCGAGCCTAGCGCCGAGCAGTACTTC
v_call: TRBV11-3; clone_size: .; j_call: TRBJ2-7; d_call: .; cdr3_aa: CASSFFPDGEQYF; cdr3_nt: TGTGCCAGCAGCTTCTTTCCGGACGGCGAGCAGTACTTC
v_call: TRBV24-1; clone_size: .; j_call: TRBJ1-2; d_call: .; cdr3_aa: CATSGLTGPGIYGYTF; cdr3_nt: TGTGCCACCAGTGGTCTTACAGGGCCAGGTATCTATGGCTACACCTTC
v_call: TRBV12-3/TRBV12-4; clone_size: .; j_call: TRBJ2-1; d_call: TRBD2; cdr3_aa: CASGGVYNEQFF; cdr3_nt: TGTGCCAGCGGGGGGGTTTACAATGAGCAGTTCTTC
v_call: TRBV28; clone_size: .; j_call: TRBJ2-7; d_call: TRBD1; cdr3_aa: CASSLSNRGYKQYF; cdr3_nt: TGTGCCAGCAGTTTATCTAACAGGGGGTACAAGCAGTACTTC
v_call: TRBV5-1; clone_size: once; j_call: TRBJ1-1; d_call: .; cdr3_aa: CASSLGAVNTEAFF; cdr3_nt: TGCGCCAGCAGCTTAGGGGCCGTGAACACTGAAGCTTTCTTT
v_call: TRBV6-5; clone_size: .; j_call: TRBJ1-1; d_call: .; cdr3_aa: CASTGRGYTEAFF; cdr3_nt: TGTGCCAGCACAGGCAGGGGATATACTGAAGCTTTCTTT
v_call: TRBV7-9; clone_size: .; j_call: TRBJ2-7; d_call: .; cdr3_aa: CASSLDMSYEQYF; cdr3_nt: TGTGCCAGCAGCTTAGATATGTCGTACGAGCAGTACTTC
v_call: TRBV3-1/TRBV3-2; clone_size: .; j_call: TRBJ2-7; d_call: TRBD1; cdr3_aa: CASSLQGVGEQYF; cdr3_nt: TGTGCCAGCAGTTTACAGGGGGTGGGCGAGCAGTACTTC
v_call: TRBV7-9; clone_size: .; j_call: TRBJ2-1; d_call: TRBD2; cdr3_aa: CASSSIPQRGRSNEQFF; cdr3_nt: TGTGCCAGCAGCTCGATCCCCCAGCGGGGGAGATCCAATGAGCAGTTCTTC
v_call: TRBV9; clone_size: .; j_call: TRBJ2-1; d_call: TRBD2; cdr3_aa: CASSVSPSGGNEQFF; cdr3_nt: TGTGCCAGCAGCGTATCCCCAAGCGGGGGGAATGAGCAGTTCTTC
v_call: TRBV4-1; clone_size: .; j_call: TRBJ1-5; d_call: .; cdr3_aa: CASSQDDSNQPQHF; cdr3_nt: TGCGCCAGCAGCCAAGATGACAGCAATCAGCCCCAGCATTTT
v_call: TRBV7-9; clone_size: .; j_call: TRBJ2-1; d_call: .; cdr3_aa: CASSLTTGHNEQFF; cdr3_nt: TGTGCCAGCAGCTTAACTACGGGGCACAATGAGCAGTTCTTC
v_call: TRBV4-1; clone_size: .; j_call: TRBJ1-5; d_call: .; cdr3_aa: CASSQLAGQSNQPQHF; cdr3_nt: TGCGCCAGCAGCCAATTGGCAGGCCAAAGCAATCAGCCCCAGCATTTT
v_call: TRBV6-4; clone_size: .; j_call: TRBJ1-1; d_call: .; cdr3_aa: CASSLEENTEAFF; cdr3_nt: TGTGCCAGCAGTTTGGAGGAGAACACTGAAGCTTTCTTT
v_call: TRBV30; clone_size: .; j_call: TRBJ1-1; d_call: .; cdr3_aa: CAWNRGSTEAFF; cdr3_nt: TGTGCCTGGAATCGGGGATCCACTGAAGCTTTCTTT
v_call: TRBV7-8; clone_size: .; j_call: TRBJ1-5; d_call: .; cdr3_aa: CASSRQPNSNQPQHF; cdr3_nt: TGTGCCAGCAGTAGACAGCCAAATAGCAATCAGCCCCAGCATTTT
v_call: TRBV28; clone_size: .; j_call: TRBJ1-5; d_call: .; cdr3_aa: CASLSMGNQPQHF; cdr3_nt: TGTGCCAGCCTGAGCATGGGCAATCAGCCCCAGCATTTT
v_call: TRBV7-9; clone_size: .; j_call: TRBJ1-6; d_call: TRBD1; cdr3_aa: CASSFVQGAGSPLHF; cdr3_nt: TGTGCCAGCAGCTTTGTACAGGGGGCAGGATCACCCCTCCACTTT
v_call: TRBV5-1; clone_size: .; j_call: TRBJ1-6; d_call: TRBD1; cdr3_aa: CASSLGTGSYSPLHF; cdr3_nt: TGCGCCAGCAGCTTAGGGACAGGGTCGTATTCACCCCTCCACTTT